The 22 T cell receptor beta chains in this list originate from one sample, sequenced in a study of tumor-infiltrating lymphocytes in primary liver carcinoma. Blood RNA originated from unsorted whole blood, with germline DNA additionally extracted. A constant-region primer served to make TCR beta cDNA from around 540 ng total RNA. Generation of the TCR beta libraries relied on three nested multiplex PCR rounds using slightly modified ARM-PCR. The opening two PCR rounds, ten to eleven cycles each, paired TRBV1-TRBV30 forward primers with a C-beta reverse primer. Each CDR3 protein is one row after TCRdb ran MiXCR on the multiplex PCR reads. This table has about 310,000 distinct CDR3 sequences, roughly three fifths appearing once. The specimen sequenced was peripheral blood. These receptors came from a woman aged 30 to 39 with primary liver carcinoma and hepatitis B virus infection.

This chain uses TRBV25-1 with TRBJ1-5, with 10 bases aligning to TRBD1. This CDR3 spans 16 amino acids. The J segment lost 6 bases and the V segment lost 9 bases, leaving 14 bases of the junction unmatched. Germline assignment: CDR1 MGHDK and CDR2 SYGVNS. CDR3 nucleotides: TGTGCCAGTCGGGGAGGGGGGACAGGGGTTTGTCAGCCCCAGCATTTT. Residues: CASRGGGTGVCQPQHF.

As for this clonotype: A read error may explain this, as a much larger clone is one base away. The chain uses TRBV12-3 or TRBV12-4 and TRBJ2-1; the D gene is possibly TRBD2 (7 bases). CDR3 length: 15 amino acids. The CDR3 coding sequence is TGTGTCAGCAGTCTAAGCGGAGGGGGGGTCAATGAGCAGTTCTTC. Translation: CVSSLSGGGVNEQFF.

CDR3 DNA: TGCAGCGCCGGAGGGGGCGAGACGCAGTATTTT. It codes for CSAGGGETQYF. The J gene is TRBJ2-3, the V gene TRBV29-1, with a tentative D call TRBD1 (7 bases). The V gene's germline CDR1 is SQVTM and CDR2 ANQGSEA. Trimming removed 7 bases at V and 9 bases at J, with 14 bases between. The CDR3 is made up of 11 amino acids.

Comments on this clonotype: This sequence may be a read error, since a much larger clone differs from it by one base. The chain joins TRBV6-1 to TRBJ1-2; unclear D gene. CDR1 and CDR2 (germline): MNHNS, SASEGT. The CDR3 consists of 13 residues. For the CDR3, the DNA is TGTGCCAGCAGTGAAGAGGCAGGCTATGGCTACGCCTTC. Its translation: CASSEEAGYGYAF.

A note on this clonotype: A read error may be the cause here, since a much bigger clone is one base away. The rearrangement uses TRBV6-1 and TRBJ2-2, with D possibly being TRBD2 (6 bases). This CDR3 spans 15 amino acids. Per the germline V gene, CDR1 is MNHNS and CDR2 is SASEGT. The CDR3 DNA reads TGTGCCGGCAGTGAATTTGGGGGGATCACCGGGGAGCTGTTTTTT. Its protein is CAGSEFGGITGELFF.

This clonotype was observed a few times. The rearrangement uses TRBV28 and TRBJ1-5; D gene uncertain. V was clipped by 7 bases and J by 5 bases, with 15 bases between them. Germline V lookup: CDR1 MDHEN, CDR2 SYDVKM. The CDR3 spans 14 residues. CDR3 loop: CASTLFEDYQPQHF. CDR3 sequence (DNA): TGTGCCAGCACCCTTTTCGAAGACTATCAGCCCCAGCATTTT.

The chain carries TRBV4-1 and TRBJ1-2, with D maybe TRBD1 (5 bases). The CDR3 length is 14 residues. V lost 0 bases and J 4 bases, leaving 9 bases between the germline ends. Germline CDR1 MGHRA, CDR2 YSYEKL. The CDR3 protein is CASSQDDRIYGYTF. The CDR3, as DNA: TGCGCCAGCAGCCAAGATGACAGAATCTATGGCTACACCTTC.

The chain has TRBV14 and TRBJ1-6; D gene ambiguous. V dropped 0 bases and J dropped 10 bases, with 16 bases sitting between them. The CDR3 is 16 residues long. CDR1 is SGHDN, CDR2 FVKESK, per germline. As DNA, the CDR3 is TGTGCCAGCAGCCAAGATTGGAGCGGTAGTGAGTCACCCCTCCACTTT. Protein sequence: CASSQDWSGSESPLHF.

About this clonotype: The CDR3 carries no conserved terminal phenylalanine or tryptophan, so it likely arises from a read error. The V and J genes are TRBV11-3 and TRBJ2-1; a weak D match, TRBD2 (5 bases). The CDR3 runs to 16 residues. Per germline, CDR1 SGHNT and CDR2 YENEEA. V lost 5 bases to trimming and J lost 0 bases, with 14 bases between them. The CDR3 loop reads CASSPLGVSSYNEQFR. The CDR3 bases are TGTGCCAGCAGCCCCCTCGGGGTTAGCTCCTACAATGAGCAGTTCCGC.

About this clonotype: Given a much more abundant clone one base away, this may be a read error. The J gene is TRBJ2-7, the V gene TRBV28; 8 nucleotides line up with TRBD2. The CDR3 length is 16 residues. With 10 bases clipped from V and 4 bases from J, the junction kept 18 bases outside the gene matches. Per germline, CDR1 MDHEN and CDR2 SYDVKM. The CDR3 loop is CANATSGRALQYEQYF. CDR3 coding DNA: TGTGCCAACGCCACCTCCGGGAGGGCCTTGCAGTACGAGCAGTACTTC.

The CDR3 sequence: CAISGVGIEQYF. The CDR3 nucleotides read TGTGCCATCAGTGGGGTCGGAATCGAGCAGTACTTC. The chain has TRBV10-3 and TRBJ2-7; D is unclear. The CDR3 spans 12 residues. Trimming took 4 bases from V and 6 from J, leaving 10 bases between them. The germline CDR1 and CDR2 sequences are ENHRY and SYGVKD.

Concerning this clonotype: A much bigger clone sits one base away, suggesting this may be a read error. This chain uses TRBV6-2 or TRBV6-3 with TRBJ1-5; the D gene is possibly TRBD1 (5 bases). CDR3 length: 15 residues. The germline CDR1 and CDR2 sequences are MNHEY and SVGEGT. The CDR3: CAGSFKGLGNQPQHF. The DNA for the CDR3 is TGTGCCGGCAGTTTTAAGGGGTTGGGAAATCAGCCCCAGCATTTT.

The rearrangement links TRBV10-2 to TRBJ2-1, with D tentatively TRBD2 (6 bases). In germline, CDR1 is WSHSY, CDR2 SAAADI. The CDR3 consists of 16 residues. Deletions cut 6 bases from V and 0 bases from J, with 15 bases between. The CDR3, as DNA: TGCGCCAGCAGGGATCTTGCGGGAAGCTCCTACAATGAGCAGTTCTTC. Translated, it gives CASRDLAGSSYNEQFF.

This clonotype appeared once. J is TRBJ2-7 and V is TRBV12-3 or TRBV12-4; 11 bases are a match to TRBD2. Trimming removed 4 bases from V and 5 bases from J; junction bases left unmatched: 7. The CDR3 spans 15 residues. In DNA, the CDR3 is TGTGCCAGCAGTTCCGGGACTAGCGGTCTCCACGAGCAGTACTTC. Translating gives CASSSGTSGLHEQYF.

A word on this clonotype: One end of the junction is discordant with germline, which a read error may explain. The J gene is TRBJ2-7, the V gene TRBV11-2; TRBD1 or TRBD2 may be the D gene (5 bases each). The CDR3 spans 14 residues. Germline V gives CDR1 SGHAT, CDR2 FQNNGV. The CDR3 protein is CACSPGRTKYEQYF. The CDR3 DNA follows: TGTGCCTGCAGCCCGGGACGGACCAAGTACGAGCAGTACTTC.

Concerning this clonotype: Since a much larger clone is just one base distant, this may be a read error. The rearrangement links TRBV6-2 or TRBV6-3 to TRBJ2-7; a weak D match, TRBD1 (5 bases). Trimming took 11 bases from V and 3 from J, leaving 23 bases between them. CDR1 MNHEY and CDR2 SVGEGT come from the germline V gene. The CDR3 is 15 amino acids. The CDR3 DNA is TGTGCCTGCCCTAAACTTCAGGGCTCGGGCTACGAGCAGTACTTC. This gives the protein CACPKLQGSGYEQYF.

This clonotype has more than one count but fewer than ten. The V gene is TRBV6-6, the J gene TRBJ2-1; D is perhaps TRBD1 or TRBD2 (5 bases each). V was shortened by 5 bases and J by 10 bases, with 18 bases between the two germline ends. Germline V lookup: CDR1 MNHNY, CDR2 SVGAGI (reference sequence). The CDR3 is 14 amino acids. The CDR3 region is CASSDYWGRGEQFF. The CDR3 nucleotides are TGTGCCAGCAGTGACTATTGGGGCCGGGGAGAGCAGTTCTTC.

Notes on this clonotype: This may be a read error, as it is one base from a much larger clone. The chain combines TRBV29-1 with TRBJ2-3; TRBD1 aligns across 11 bases. The length of the CDR3 is 14 residues. The V segment lost 7 bases and the J segment 7 bases; nucleotides outside the gene matches: 10. Germline CDR1 is SQVTM and CDR2 is ANQGSEA. The chain's CDR3 is CSALGQGGPYTQYF. CDR3 nucleotide sequence: TGCAGCGCCTTGGGACAGGGGGGCCCATATACGCAGTATTTT.

The V call is TRBV7-9, the J call TRBJ2-7; the D call may be TRBD1 or TRBD2 (5 bases each). This CDR3 spans 16 amino acids. The V end lost 3 bases, the J end lost 0 bases, and 15 bases lay between the germline ends. CDR1 and CDR2 from the germline V gene are SEHNR and FQNEAQ (reference sequence). CDR3 bases: TGTGCCAGCAGCTTGATGGGGACCCCGAGCTCCTACGAGCAGTACTTC. Its protein product is CASSLMGTPSSYEQYF.

Points on this clonotype: At one of its ends the junction is not consistent with the germline gene, which may arise from a read error. J is TRBJ1-5 and V is TRBV11-2, with TRBD1 identical over 7 bases. Germline assignment: CDR1 SGHAT and CDR2 FQNNGV. The CDR3 sequence is 15 residues long. CDR3 nucleotide sequence: TGTGCCAACAGCTTGAGTGCCAGGGGGGATCAGCCTCAGCATTTT. Its protein product is CANSLSARGDQPQHF.

This clonotype was observed a few times. V is TRBV11-2 and J is TRBJ2-2; TRBD2 is a possible D gene (5 bases). Germline V CDR1 and CDR2: SGHAT, FQNNGV. The CDR3 is 17 residues long. V was trimmed by 0 bases and J by 3 bases, leaving 14 bases between them. The CDR3 region is CASSLDHRGRDTGELFF. As DNA, the CDR3 is TGTGCCAGCAGCTTAGATCATCGGGGTAGGGACACCGGGGAGCTGTTTTTT.

The count of this clonotype is one. A much larger clone sits a single nucleotide away, making a read error possible. In DNA form, the CDR3 reads TGTGCCAGCAGTTTATTGGCGGGAGAGGGATATACGCAGTATTTT. This encodes CASSLLAGEGYTQYF. The chain joins TRBV12-3 or TRBV12-4 to TRBJ2-3; 7 nucleotides agree with TRBD2. This CDR3 has 15 residues. V lost 2 bases to trimming and J lost 7 bases; unmatched junction nucleotides: 9.